This is a list of T cell receptor beta chains from one sample in a study of radiation and T cells in renal cell carcinoma. Some clones are missing from TCRdb's copy, which holds only in-frame ones; the method was immunoSEQ multiplex PCR. There are about 140,000 clones in the sample; over 65% occur only once, and around 25% lies in the top ten. The sequencing used blood, collected from a patient whose treatment included radiotherapy and nephrectomy. The receptors come from a woman in her forties or fifties with renal cell carcinoma. Each CDR3 is given with its conserved first and last residue. D genes are given only for firm matches. Only part of the rows carry a size: once, few, many, or a class if the clone is expanded.

abundance: -; j_gene: TRBJ1-5; d_gene: -; v_gene: TRBV6-6; CDR3nt: TGTGCCAGCAGTTTGGGCTCCGCTTATCAGCCCCAGCATTTT; CDR3aa: CASSLGSAYQPQHF
abundance: once; j_gene: TRBJ2-2; d_gene: -; v_gene: TRBV7-2; CDR3nt: TGTGCCAGCAGCAAAAGGGGGGGAACCGGGGAGCTGTTTTTT; CDR3aa: CASSKRGGTGELFF
abundance: -; j_gene: TRBJ2-3; d_gene: -; v_gene: TRBV5-6; CDR3nt: TGTGCCAGCAGCCCGGTCTGGGGAGATACGCAGTATTTT; CDR3aa: CASSPVWGDTQYF
abundance: once; j_gene: TRBJ1-5; d_gene: -; v_gene: TRBV28; CDR3nt: TGTGCCAGCAGCTCCGACACCTTTCAGCCCCAGCATTTT; CDR3aa: CASSSDTFQPQHF
abundance: -; j_gene: TRBJ1-2; d_gene: -; v_gene: TRBV19; CDR3nt: TGTGCCAGTAGTTTTGGGGGTGAGGAGTTACTGGAGGAGGGCTACACCTTC; CDR3aa: CASSFGGEELLEEGYTF
abundance: -; j_gene: TRBJ2-2; d_gene: -; v_gene: TRBV9; CDR3nt: TGTGCCAGCAGCGTAGATGGGGGGTCCCTTACCGGGGAGCTGTTTTTT; CDR3aa: CASSVDGGSLTGELFF
abundance: -; j_gene: TRBJ2-4; d_gene: TRBD1; v_gene: TRBV6-6; CDR3nt: TGTGCCAGCAGTTACGGCACAGGGGCTAATGACATTCAGTACTTC; CDR3aa: CASSYGTGANDIQYF
abundance: -; j_gene: TRBJ2-7; d_gene: TRBD1; v_gene: TRBV2; CDR3nt: TGTGCCAGCAGGCGGACAGGGTCCTCCTACGAGCAGTACTTC; CDR3aa: CASRRTGSSYEQYF
abundance: -; j_gene: TRBJ2-7; d_gene: TRBD1; v_gene: TRBV10-1; CDR3nt: TGCGCCAGCAGTGAGCTAGGACAGGGGGCCGACGAGCAGTACTTC; CDR3aa: CASSELGQGADEQYF
abundance: -; j_gene: TRBJ2-1; d_gene: -; v_gene: TRBV4-3; CDR3nt: TGCGCCAGCAGCCAAGAGATGGGGTCCTACAATGAGCAGTTCTTC; CDR3aa: CASSQEMGSYNEQFF
abundance: -; j_gene: TRBJ2-4; d_gene: -; v_gene: TRBV4-1; CDR3nt: TGCGCCAGCAGCCAAGAGGCGAGCAGGGCCGTTATAGCCAAAAACATTCAGTACTTC; CDR3aa: CASSQEASRAVIAKNIQYF
abundance: -; j_gene: TRBJ2-7; d_gene: TRBD2; v_gene: TRBV6-1; CDR3nt: TGTGCCAGCAGTGAGGGGGGGAGGGCCCCCTACGAGCAGTACTTC; CDR3aa: CASSEGGRAPYEQYF
abundance: -; j_gene: TRBJ2-3; d_gene: TRBD2; v_gene: TRBV25-1; CDR3nt: TGTGCCAGTCTCTCTAGCGGATCTAGCACAGATACGCAGTATTTT; CDR3aa: CASLSSGSSTDTQYF
abundance: -; j_gene: TRBJ1-1; d_gene: -; v_gene: TRBV6-5; CDR3nt: TGTGCCAGCAACCACCCCGACGGAGCTTTCTTT; CDR3aa: CASNHPDGAFF
abundance: -; j_gene: TRBJ1-5; d_gene: -; v_gene: TRBV4-1; CDR3nt: TGCGCCAGCAGCCAAAGGAGGGGGGGGATAGGAATTTCGCCCCAGCATTTT; CDR3aa: CASSQRRGGIGISPQHF
abundance: -; j_gene: TRBJ1-3; d_gene: -; v_gene: TRBV7-9; CDR3nt: TGTGCCAGCAGCTCCCCGCCAAGCCCTGGAAACACCATATATTTT; CDR3aa: CASSSPPSPGNTIYF
abundance: -; j_gene: TRBJ1-6; d_gene: -; v_gene: TRBV30; CDR3nt: TGTGCCCTCACGCGGGGGGGCAGGGGTAATTCACCCCTCCACTTT; CDR3aa: CALTRGGRGNSPLHF
abundance: -; j_gene: TRBJ2-5; d_gene: -; v_gene: TRBV18; CDR3nt: TGTGCCAGCTCACCAGGGATACGACAAGAGACCCAGTACTTC; CDR3aa: CASSPGIRQETQYF
abundance: -; j_gene: TRBJ1-4; d_gene: -; v_gene: TRBV5-6; CDR3nt: TGTGCCAGCAGCTTGCTTGGCAGGCGGTATGAAAAACTGTTTTTT; CDR3aa: CASSLLGRRYEKLFF
abundance: once; j_gene: TRBJ1-5; d_gene: -; v_gene: TRBV6-1; CDR3nt: TGTGCCAGCAGTGAAGGGTGGAATCAGCCCCAGCATTTT; CDR3aa: CASSEGWNQPQHF
abundance: -; j_gene: TRBJ2-1; d_gene: TRBD2; v_gene: TRBV5-1; CDR3nt: TGCGCCAGCCGAACTAGCGGCTCCTACAATGAGCAGTTCTTC; CDR3aa: CASRTSGSYNEQFF
abundance: -; j_gene: TRBJ2-4; d_gene: -; v_gene: TRBV4-2; CDR3nt: TGTGCCAGCAGCCAAGGGTCGGCAGGGGGGGGCAAAAACATTCAGTACTTC; CDR3aa: CASSQGSAGGGKNIQYF
abundance: once; j_gene: TRBJ2-1; d_gene: -; v_gene: TRBV28; CDR3nt: TGTGCCAGCACCCTAACTTCTGGTGAGCAGTTCTTC; CDR3aa: CASTLTSGEQFF
abundance: -; j_gene: TRBJ2-1; d_gene: TRBD2; v_gene: TRBV6-1; CDR3nt: TGTGCCAGCAGTGTAGGGACTAGCGGGGTCAATGAGCAGTTCTTC; CDR3aa: CASSVGTSGVNEQFF
abundance: -; j_gene: TRBJ2-6; d_gene: -; v_gene: TRBV14; CDR3nt: TGTGCCAGCAGCGGCCGGGGAGGGGGCGCGTCTGGGGCCAACGTCCTGACTTTC; CDR3aa: CASSGRGGGASGANVLTF
abundance: -; j_gene: TRBJ2-1; d_gene: TRBD2; v_gene: TRBV2; CDR3nt: TGTGCCAGCAGGGAAACTAGCGGGGAGGAGTTCTTC; CDR3aa: CASRETSGEEFF
abundance: -; j_gene: TRBJ1-5; d_gene: TRBD1; v_gene: TRBV28; CDR3nt: TGTGCCAGCAGACGGGACAGTCAGAATCAGCCCCAGCATTTT; CDR3aa: CASRRDSQNQPQHF
abundance: -; j_gene: TRBJ2-7; d_gene: -; v_gene: TRBV7-2; CDR3nt: TGTGCCAGCGGGTCTACCCGCATAGAGCAGTACTTC; CDR3aa: CASGSTRIEQYF
abundance: -; j_gene: TRBJ2-7; d_gene: -; v_gene: TRBV30; CDR3nt: TGTGCCTGGAGTCTGCAGCACTACGAGCAGTACTTC; CDR3aa: CAWSLQHYEQYF
abundance: -; j_gene: TRBJ1-2; d_gene: TRBD1; v_gene: TRBV4-3; CDR3nt: TGCGCCAGCGCGTGGGACAGGGTTAACTATGGCTACACCTTC; CDR3aa: CASAWDRVNYGYTF
abundance: -; j_gene: TRBJ1-1; d_gene: -; v_gene: TRBV6-5; CDR3nt: TGTGCCAGCAGGGTCGGGACCACTGAAGCTTTCTTT; CDR3aa: CASRVGTTEAFF
abundance: few; j_gene: TRBJ1-1; d_gene: -; v_gene: TRBV29-1; CDR3nt: TGCAGCGTTTCAGATATGAACACTGAAGCTTTCTTT; CDR3aa: CSVSDMNTEAFF
abundance: -; j_gene: TRBJ1-1; d_gene: TRBD1; v_gene: TRBV5-4; CDR3nt: TGTGCCAGCAGCTTTTACGCGGACAGGAAAGCTTTCTTT; CDR3aa: CASSFYADRKAFF
abundance: -; j_gene: TRBJ1-6; d_gene: -; v_gene: TRBV7-2; CDR3nt: TGTGCCAGCAGCCCTCGGACCTCTTATAATTCACCCCTCCACTTT; CDR3aa: CASSPRTSYNSPLHF
abundance: -; j_gene: TRBJ2-5; d_gene: TRBD2; v_gene: TRBV4-3; CDR3nt: TGCGCCAGCAGCCTTAGCGGGGGCCTTTCCGAGGCCCAGTACTTC; CDR3aa: CASSLSGGLSEAQYF
abundance: -; j_gene: TRBJ2-2; d_gene: -; v_gene: TRBV7-2; CDR3nt: TGTGCCAGCAGCCGACAGGGAGGGGACACCGGGGAGCTGTTTTTT; CDR3aa: CASSRQGGDTGELFF
abundance: -; j_gene: TRBJ1-5; d_gene: -; v_gene: TRBV6-6; CDR3nt: TGTGCCAGCGGAGGGCACCTCAATCAGCCCCAGCATTTT; CDR3aa: CASGGHLNQPQHF
abundance: -; j_gene: TRBJ2-3; d_gene: TRBD2; v_gene: TRBV2; CDR3nt: TGTGCCAGCAGGAGACTAGCGGGGGGTGTAGATACGCAGTATTTT; CDR3aa: CASRRLAGGVDTQYF
abundance: -; j_gene: TRBJ1-1; d_gene: -; v_gene: TRBV5-6; CDR3nt: TGTGCCAGCAGCCCCCTGAGAGGGGCGAAAGGGAACACTGAAGCTTTCTTT; CDR3aa: CASSPLRGAKGNTEAFF
abundance: once; j_gene: TRBJ2-1; d_gene: -; v_gene: TRBV9; CDR3nt: TGTGCCAGCAGCATAAACCAGGAAATTAACGAGCAGTTCTTC; CDR3aa: CASSINQEINEQFF
abundance: -; j_gene: TRBJ1-2; d_gene: -; v_gene: TRBV19; CDR3nt: TGTGCCAGTCGCGATTTTGCTGGCTACACCTTC; CDR3aa: CASRDFAGYTF
abundance: -; j_gene: TRBJ2-1; d_gene: -; v_gene: TRBV5-1; CDR3nt: TGCGCCAGCAGCTTACGGCAGGGCCCCAATGAGCAGTTCTTC; CDR3aa: CASSLRQGPNEQFF
abundance: once; j_gene: TRBJ2-7; d_gene: TRBD1; v_gene: TRBV5-4; CDR3nt: TGTGCCAGCAGCTTGGTGGGGACAGACCCTCAGTACTTC; CDR3aa: CASSLVGTDPQYF
abundance: -; j_gene: TRBJ2-1; d_gene: -; v_gene: TRBV7-3; CDR3nt: TGTGCCAGCAGCTTAAACAGGGAGGCCGCTGAGCAGTTCTTC; CDR3aa: CASSLNREAAEQFF